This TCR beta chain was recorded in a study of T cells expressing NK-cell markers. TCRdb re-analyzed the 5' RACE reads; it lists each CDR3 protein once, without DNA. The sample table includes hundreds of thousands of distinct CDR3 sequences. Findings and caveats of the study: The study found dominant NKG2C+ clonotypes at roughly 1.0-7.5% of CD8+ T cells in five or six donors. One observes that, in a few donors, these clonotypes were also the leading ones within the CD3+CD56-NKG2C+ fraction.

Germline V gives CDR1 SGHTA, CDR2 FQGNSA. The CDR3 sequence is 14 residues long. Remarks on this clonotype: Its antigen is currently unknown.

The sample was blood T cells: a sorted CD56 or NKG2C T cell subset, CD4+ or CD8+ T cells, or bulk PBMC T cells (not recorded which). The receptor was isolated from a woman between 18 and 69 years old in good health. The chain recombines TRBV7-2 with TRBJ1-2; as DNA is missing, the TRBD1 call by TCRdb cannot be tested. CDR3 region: CASSAGQGESGYTF.